This section outlines one T cell receptor (beta chain) sequence together with its context. This clonotype has ten or more counts. Its antigen has not been determined. No qualities accompany the bases; no much larger clone lies one base away. TCRdb lists the instrument as Illumina HiSeq 1500. The raw public data were reprocessed by TCRdb itself: fastp quality trimming at Q25, MiXCR clonotype calling, in-frame beta chains only. Rows are unified per CDR3 protein, each entry keeping the most common DNA and genes. Present in this sample are a few hundred thousand distinct CDR3 sequences, around 27% of which were seen just once. In total, the top ten clones hold under 15% of the sample. These data belong to a study of T cell repertoires in cytomegalovirus infection (dated by TCRdb to about 2019). Regarding the complete study: Because public TCR beta signatures pointed to carriage of CMV infection together with the matching HLA type, the HLA type of each donor mattered for the analysis. Broad study findings and their caveats: In the ex vivo response, HLA-C-restricted CMV-specific TCR beta clonotypes were dominant, and in two of eight donors the single most frequent clonotype came from this HLA-C-restricted group. In both this cohort and an independent cohort of some 370 donors, the cumulative frequency of public TCR beta family members distinguished carriers of CMV infection plus the relevant HLA type.

The junction shows trimming of 5 bases on V and 12 bases on J, and the gene matches do not reach 8 bases of it. The CDR3 sequence holds 12 residues, the cysteine and phenylalanine included. Only the CDR3 region is kept as DNA, spanning 36 bases read in frame from base 1. CDR1 and CDR2, per the germline V gene, are SGHNT and YENEEA. The sequenced sample was PBMCs. This sequence originates from a human donor in good health (CMV status not recorded). Some clones in this sample may be carry-over from other donors' samples. The chain employs TRBV11-3 and TRBJ1-1; TRBD1 matches 8 bases in the middle. The nucleotides are TGTGCCAGCAGCGGTGACAGGGGTCGAACTTTCTTT. This is translated as CASSGDRGRTFF.